A single TCR beta chain is shown here with its context. From germline, CDR1 is MNHEY and CDR2 SVGAGI. V was shortened by 0 bases and J by 0 bases, with 11 bases between the two germline ends. The CDR3 is made up of 16 amino acids. Methods used by the authors: Using reference gene primer amplification, nucleated cell counts were estimated. Using immunoSEQ multiplex PCR, the repertoire was profiled, and TCRdb retains in-frame clones only, with some absent. The V and J calls and clone size come from that table; D and trimming were worked out from the DNA. The data hold around 100,000 clones, with around 90% observed a single time. The record originates from a study of blood T cell repertoires in COVID-19. About the research overall: Acute-phase and convalescent COVID-19 samples originated in the United States, Italy and Spain. T cells, B-cell-depleted T cells, or PBMCs provided the cDNA or gDNA that served as material.

This TCR was recovered from a woman aged 60-75 years with acute or convalescent COVID-19. What was sequenced was peripheral blood. V gene TRBV6-5 combines with J gene TRBJ1-1, with unresolved D. CDR3 coding DNA: TGTGCCAGCAGTTACTCGAACCGACAAGTGAACACTGAAGCTTTCTTT. It translates to CASSYSNRQVNTEAFF.